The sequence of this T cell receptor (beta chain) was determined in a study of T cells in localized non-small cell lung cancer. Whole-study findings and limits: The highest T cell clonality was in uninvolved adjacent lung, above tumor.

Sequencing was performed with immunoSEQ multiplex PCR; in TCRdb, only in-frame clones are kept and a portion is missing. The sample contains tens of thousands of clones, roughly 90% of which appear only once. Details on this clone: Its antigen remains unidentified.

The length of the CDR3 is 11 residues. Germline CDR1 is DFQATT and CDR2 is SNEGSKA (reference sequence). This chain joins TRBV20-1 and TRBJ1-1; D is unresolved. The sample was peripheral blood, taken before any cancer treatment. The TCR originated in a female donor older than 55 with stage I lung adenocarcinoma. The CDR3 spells CQAPVNTEAFF. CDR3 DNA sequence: TGCCAAGCCCCGGTGAACACTGAAGCTTTCTTT.